Listed here are 22 T cell receptor beta chains from one sample, sequenced in a study of beta chain features in type 1 diabetes. Study observations and caveats: All four CD4+ subsets from Type 1 diabetes patients carried moderately but significantly shorter TCRB CDR3s.

What was sequenced were expressed TCRB transcripts, since all of the isolated RNA had been reverse transcribed. Libraries were prepared by immunoSEQ multiplex PCR; TCRdb keeps only in-frame clonotypes and omits some of them. Of roughly 300,000 clones listed, 9.3% are singletons. Their specific antigens are unknown. The specimen sequenced was central memory CD4+ T cells from blood. Receptors were obtained from a man younger than 45 with type 1 diabetes.

The V call is TRBV10-2, the J call TRBJ1-1; TRBD1 agrees at 7 bases. Germline assignment: CDR1 WSHSY and CDR2 SAAADI. With V trimmed by 6 bases and J by 0 bases, 10 bases remained unmatched. This CDR3 is built from 16 residues. The CDR3 here is CASRTGRMGMNTEAFF. CDR3 DNA: TGCGCCAGCAGGACAGGGAGGATGGGAATGAACACTGAAGCTTTCTTT.

The rearrangement uses TRBV7-9 and TRBJ2-1; 11 nucleotides match TRBD2. The CDR3 covers 16 residues. CDR1 is SEHNR, CDR2 FQNEAQ, per germline (reference sequence). The J segment lost 0 bases and the V segment lost 4 bases, leaving 2 bases of the junction unmatched. As DNA, the CDR3 is TGTGCCAGCAGCTCTCTAGCGGGGGGCTCCTACAATGAGCAGTTCTTC. Translated: CASSSLAGGSYNEQFF.

In this sample, this clone turned up a few times. This rearrangement joins TRBV10-3 to TRBJ1-1; D unclear. Trimming took off 8 bases at V and 5 bases at J, with 12 bases between the two ends. Germline values: CDR1 ENHRY, CDR2 SYGVKD. The CDR3 totals 12 residues. The CDR3 is CAISREATEAFF. The CDR3 DNA sequence: TGTGCCATCTCGCGGGAGGCGACTGAAGCTTTCTTT.

The chain carries TRBV30 and TRBJ1-6; TRBD1 is a possible D gene (6 bases). CDR1 is GTSNPN, CDR2 SVGIG, per germline (reference sequence). This CDR3 is built from 14 residues. Deletions cut 4 bases from V and 4 bases from J, with 11 bases between. The CDR3, as DNA: TGTGCCTGGACGAGACAGGAGTATAATTCACCCCTCCACTTT. Residues: CAWTRQEYNSPLHF.

This clone was counted once. This chain connects TRBV2 to TRBJ2-5, with 7 bases fitting TRBD1. The DNA end lines up better with TRBJ2-7; the J call may be wrong. CDR1 SNHLY and CDR2 FYNNEI come from the germline V gene. The CDR3 is 15 residues long. This CDR3 reads CASRARGRRTDEQYF. The CDR3 DNA reads TGTGCCAGCAGGGCTAGGGGGCGCCGGACGGACGAGCAGTACTTC.

The chain carries TRBV27 and TRBJ1-2; D remains unclear. Trimming removed 8 bases at V and 2 bases at J, with 21 bases between. This CDR3 region has 16 residues. Germline V gene lookup returns CDR1 MNHEY and CDR2 SMNVEV (reference sequence). The CDR3 DNA reads TGTGCCAGCGGCCCTTTGTTCAGGTGGCGGAACTATGGCTACACCTTC. Encoded protein: CASGPLFRWRNYGYTF.

In this sample, this clone turned up a few times. The chain carries TRBV5-1 and TRBJ1-5; unclear D gene. The germline gives CDR1 SGHRS, CDR2 YFSETQ. The CDR3 length is 15 residues. Trimming left V 6 bases short and J 4 bases short, with 17 bases between. The CDR3 sequence: CASNPGEGLNQPQHF. In DNA form, the CDR3 reads TGCGCCAGCAACCCCGGGGAGGGCTTGAATCAGCCCCAGCATTTT.

In regard to this clone: Other DNA sequences in this sample translate to the same CDR3. The rearrangement uses TRBV6-6 and TRBJ2-3; 9 nucleotides match TRBD2. The CDR3 consists of 14 residues. Per germline, CDR1 MNHNY and CDR2 SVGAGI (reference sequence). Losses at the gene ends were 7 bases for V and 3 bases for J; bases not matched to a gene: 5. CDR3 DNA sequence: TGTGCCAGCACCCTAGCGGGAACGACAGATACGCAGTATTTT. Protein sequence: CASTLAGTTDTQYF.

This clone was seen more than once but under ten times. The same CDR3 arises from other DNA sequences in this sample as well. The rearrangement links TRBV4-3 to TRBJ2-2, with a tentative D call TRBD2 (7 bases). The CDR3 sequence is 15 residues long. Trimming cost V 0 bases and J 6 bases, with 11 bases left between them. Germline-derived CDR1 and CDR2 are LGHNA and YSLEER. The CDR3 region is CASSQEGGRAGELFF. The CDR3 DNA follows: TGCGCCAGCAGCCAAGAGGGGGGGCGCGCCGGGGAGCTGTTTTTT.

This sequence joins TRBV5-6 and TRBJ2-3; possibly TRBD1 or TRBD2 for D (5 bases each). The ends were cut back, 7 bases at V and 2 bases at J, with 17 bases in the middle. The CDR3 length is 15 residues. The germline CDR1 and CDR2 sequences are SGHDT and YYEEEE. DNA for the CDR3: TGTGCCAGCTCACCCCTCGGGGCTTCCACAGATACGCAGTATTTT. Translation gives CASSPLGASTDTQYF. The whole variable domain, filled in from reference TRBV5-6 and TRBJ2-3, reads DAGVTQSPTHLIKTRGQQVTLRCSPKSGHDTVSWYQQALGQGPQFIFQYYEEEERQRGNFPDRFSGHQFPNYSSELNVNALLLGDSALYLCASSPLGASTDTQYFGPGTRLTVL.

The sample holds a few counts of this clone. The rearrangement joins TRBV7-2 to TRBJ2-1; 9 positions match TRBD2. Germline CDR1 and CDR2: SGHTA and FQGNSA. The CDR3 spans 13 residues. V shed 8 bases and J 5 bases; nucleotides not matched to a gene: 4. The CDR3 loop reads CASERGANNEQFF. The CDR3 region has the DNA TGTGCCAGCGAGCGGGGGGCTAACAATGAGCAGTTCTTC.

This sequence joins TRBV28 and TRBJ2-3; the match to TRBD2 covers 9 bases. Germline V gives CDR1 MDHEN, CDR2 SYDVKM. J was trimmed by 1 base and V by 6 bases; bases with no gene match: 23. CDR3 length: 21 amino acids. CDR3: CASSGGTLAGRFQIRTDTQYF. CDR3 nucleotides: TGTGCCAGCAGCGGCGGGACTCTAGCGGGGAGGTTTCAAATCCGCACAGATACGCAGTATTTT.

In its sample, this clone was seen many times. The chain recombines TRBV5-5 with TRBJ1-5, with a tentative D call TRBD1 (6 bases). The V end lost 4 bases, the J end lost 5 bases, and 16 bases lay between the germline ends. The germline V gene encodes CDR1 SGHKS and CDR2 YYEKEE (reference sequence). There are 15 residues in the CDR3. In DNA, the CDR3 is TGTGCCAGCAGCCGTACCGGGACACAATATCAGCCCCAGCATTTT. It encodes CASSRTGTQYQPQHF.

This chain uses TRBV5-1 with TRBJ2-7, with D perhaps given as TRBD1 or TRBD2 (7 bases each). V lost 5 bases and J lost 3, with 15 bases in between. Per the germline V gene, CDR1 is SGHRS and CDR2 is YFSETQ. This CDR3 is 14 amino acids long. The CDR3 loop reads CASSLQGTNYEQYF. CDR3 DNA sequence: TGCGCCAGCAGTTTACAGGGGACTAACTACGAGCAGTACTTC.

This clone showed up just a few times. This chain links TRBV28 with TRBJ2-3, with D tentatively TRBD2 (6 bases). The length of the CDR3 is 16 residues. Germline V gene lookup returns CDR1 MDHEN and CDR2 SYDVKM. The V end lost 2 bases, the J end lost 0 bases, and 12 bases lay between the germline ends. In nucleotides, the CDR3 is TGTGCCAGCAGTTTAACCGCGGGGCCTAGCACAGATACGCAGTATTTT. As protein: CASSLTAGPSTDTQYF.

The gene calls are TRBV4-3 and TRBJ2-5; perhaps TRBD2 as D (6 bases). CDR1 and CDR2 (germline): LGHNA, YSLEER. V dropped 2 bases and J dropped 2 bases, with 9 bases sitting between them. This CDR3 comprises 14 residues. The DNA of the CDR3 is TGCGCCAGCAGCCAACGGGCGGGGCAAGAGACCCAGTACTTC. This encodes CASSQRAGQETQYF.

J is TRBJ2-7 and V is TRBV29-1; tentatively, D is TRBD1 or TRBD2 (5 bases each). Germline CDR1 reads SQVTM; CDR2 reads ANQGSEA. V dropped 6 bases and J dropped 5 bases, with 17 bases sitting between them. The CDR3 consists of 13 residues. The CDR3 spells CSVVRDPTDEQYF. The DNA of the CDR3 is TGCAGCGTAGTCCGGGACCCAACAGACGAGCAGTACTTC.

V and J are TRBV5-6 and TRBJ2-7; D perhaps matches TRBD1 (5 bases). CDR1 is SGHDT, CDR2 YYEEEE, per germline. Trimming cost V 4 bases and J 5 bases, with 16 bases left between them. CDR3 length: 14 amino acids. CDR3 bases: TGTGCCAGCAGCGACACCAGGGCTTTCAACGAGCAGTACTTC. Amino acids: CASSDTRAFNEQYF.

A few counts support this clone. CDR3 DNA: TGTGCCAGCAGCTTGTTCAGGGGGTATGAGCAGTTCTTC. It is translated as CASSLFRGYEQFF. V usage is TRBV5-8 and J usage is TRBJ2-1, with 7 bases lining up with TRBD1. Germline CDR1 reads SGHTS; CDR2 reads YDEGEE. The CDR3 runs to 13 residues. V was clipped by 1 base and J by 8 bases; unmatched bases: 3.

This clone was counted between two and nine times. The rearrangement joins TRBV11-2 to TRBJ2-5; no firm D call. In germline, CDR1 is SGHAT, CDR2 FQNNGV. The CDR3 is made up of 13 amino acids. V was clipped by 4 bases and J by 3 bases, with 9 bases between them. The CDR3, as DNA: TGTGCCAGCAGCTACGGGCAGGAAGAGACCCAGTACTTC. It encodes CASSYGQEETQYF.

This clone was detected a few times. The chain is built from TRBV6-5 and TRBJ2-5, with D unclear. V was clipped by 0 bases and J by 7 bases, with 12 bases between them. Germline V CDR1 and CDR2: MNHEY, SVGAGI. The CDR3 length is 14 residues. The CDR3 DNA reads as TGTGCCAGCAGTTACTCGGGCACCTCCGGGACCCAGTACTTC. Its translation: CASSYSGTSGTQYF.

The gene calls are TRBV7-2 and TRBJ2-5, with D perhaps matching TRBD1 or TRBD2 (6 bases each). V shed 0 bases and J shed 0 bases, with 8 bases lying between them. CDR1 is SGHTA and CDR2 is FQGNSA in the germline V gene. The CDR3 spans 15 residues. The CDR3 DNA reads TGTGCCAGCAGCTTAGCGGGGGGCCACCAAGAGACCCAGTACTTC. It specifies CASSLAGGHQETQYF.